This is a list of T cell receptor beta chains from one sample in a study of T cell responses to AZD1222 COVID-19 vaccine. TCRdb keeps only in-frame clones here, not all; method: immunoSEQ multiplex PCR. This sample yields approximately 170,000 clones, of which around 89% are seen a single time; 6% to 8% belongs to the top ten. Sequencing used peripheral blood, obtained on day 0 of AZD1222 vaccination. These receptors all come from an adult in good health. The CDR3 runs from the conserved cysteine through the conserved F or W. The order of the fields is clone size, V gene, J gene, CDR3 length, D gene, CDR3 DNA, CDR3 protein. A D gene is named only where the DNA matches it firmly. Clone sizes are given selectively: once, few, many, or a class where the clone is expanded.

.	TRBV10-1	TRBJ2-7	14	TRBD1	TGCGCCAGTGGACAGGGGGATTTTCCCGACGAGCAGTACTTC	CASGQGDFPDEQYF
.	TRBV28	TRBJ2-1	11	.	TGTGCCAGCAGTATCGGGGGTTTGCAGTTCTTC	CASSIGGLQFF
.	TRBV5-6	TRBJ1-6	17	.	TGTGCCAGCAGCTTGGAGGGGTTTGCTCGAAGGAATTCACCCCTCCACTTT	CASSLEGFARRNSPLHF
.	TRBV28	TRBJ1-6	18	.	TGTGCCAGCAGTTTGAGTGGGCCTCTCCCTGGGGCGGGTTCACCCCTCCACTTT	CASSLSGPLPGAGSPLHF
once	TRBV3-1/TRBV3-2	TRBJ1-2	13	.	TGTGCCAGCAGCACGAGAGGGAACTATGGCTACACCTTC	CASSTRGNYGYTF
once	TRBV10-3	TRBJ1-6	14	.	TGTGCCATCAGTCGCGGGGAAAATAATTCACCCCTCCACTTT	CAISRGENNSPLHF
few	TRBV7-2	TRBJ2-2	14	.	TGTGCCAGCAGCCGGGGGATTTCCACCGGGGAGCTGTTTTTT	CASSRGISTGELFF
once	TRBV11-2	TRBJ1-3	15	.	TGTGCCAGCAGTATGACAGTAACCTCTGGAAACACCATATATTTT	CASSMTVTSGNTIYF
.	TRBV19	TRBJ1-1	16	TRBD1	TGTGCCAGTAGTATCGGGACAGGGATAATGAACACTGAAGCTTTCTTT	CASSIGTGIMNTEAFF
.	TRBV7-2	TRBJ1-5	15	TRBD1	TGTGCCAGCAGCTTATACAGGGGGCTGGGGCAGCCCCAGCATTTT	CASSLYRGLGQPQHF
.	TRBV19	TRBJ2-1	16	.	TGTGCCAGTAGTATAGTCGGGACATCCATCCACAATGAGCAGTTCTTC	CASSIVGTSIHNEQFF
.	TRBV28	TRBJ2-7	12	.	TGTGCCAGCAAAGACAGCTCCTACGAGCAGTACTTC	CASKDSSYEQYF
.	TRBV7-9	TRBJ1-6	14	.	TGTGCCAGCAGCTTAGAACAGTATAATTCACCCCTCCACTTT	CASSLEQYNSPLHF
.	TRBV5-1	TRBJ1-1	16	TRBD1	TGCGCCAGCAGCGAGCCAGGGGGCTGGAAGAACACTGAAGCTTTCTTT	CASSEPGGWKNTEAFF
once	TRBV9	TRBJ1-1	13	.	TGTGCCAGCAGCGCCGGGGGAGAGACTGAAGCTTTCTTT	CASSAGGETEAFF
.	TRBV7-2	TRBJ1-2	15	.	TGTGCCAGCAGTAAAAGGGGGGACACCAACTATGGCTACACCTTC	CASSKRGDTNYGYTF
.	TRBV6-5	TRBJ2-7	14	TRBD2	TGTGCCAGCAGCCAGCGGGGGGGCCAGGGCGAGCAGTACTTC	CASSQRGGQGEQYF
once	TRBV2	TRBJ1-1	13	.	TGTGCCAGCAGCAGGCAGGAGAACACTGAAGCTTTCTTT	CASSRQENTEAFF
.	TRBV19	TRBJ1-6	16	TRBD1	TGTGCCAGTAGTATCCCCCGGGGACAGGGGGATTCACCCCTCCACTTT	CASSIPRGQGDSPLHF
.	TRBV27	TRBJ1-5	15	.	TGTGCCAGCAGTTTGGGACACACTAGCAATCAGCCCCAGCATTTT	CASSLGHTSNQPQHF
.	TRBV24-1	TRBJ2-3	13	.	TGTGCCACCAGTGATTTAGGGGCAGATACGCAGTATTTT	CATSDLGADTQYF
.	TRBV7-9	TRBJ2-3	16	.	TGTGCCAGCAGCCCAACGTACGGCTTAGGCACAGATACGCAGTATTTT	CASSPTYGLGTDTQYF
.	TRBV6-4	TRBJ2-1	15	.	TGTGCCAGCAGTGAACAAAGTGAGGGTTACAATGAGCAGTTCTTC	CASSEQSEGYNEQFF
.	TRBV19	TRBJ1-2	14	.	TGTGCCAGTAGTATAGATCTGGAAGCTTTGGGCTACACCTTC	CASSIDLEALGYTF
.	TRBV6-5	TRBJ2-1	15	TRBD2	TGTGCCAGCAGAGGACTAGCGGGGGGGATCCATGAGCAGTTCTTC	CASRGLAGGIHEQFF
.	TRBV5-6	TRBJ1-6	16	TRBD1	TGTGCCAGCAGCTTGCGGACAGGGAGTGGTAATTCACCCCTCCACTTT	CASSLRTGSGNSPLHF
.	TRBV19	TRBJ1-2	14	.	TGTGCCAGTAGTATCTGGGAACGGGACTATGGCTACACCTTC	CASSIWERDYGYTF
.	TRBV6-5	TRBJ1-1	12	.	TGTGCCAGCACGACAATGGGCACTGAAGCTTTCTTT	CASTTMGTEAFF
once	TRBV29-1	TRBJ1-2	14	TRBD1	TGCAGCGTTGATTCGGGACAGGGTTTCTATGGCTACACCTTC	CSVDSGQGFYGYTF
.	TRBV4-1	TRBJ1-3	15	.	TGCGCCAGCAGCCAATTACACCGCTCTGGAAACACCATATATTTT	CASSQLHRSGNTIYF
.	TRBV7-3	TRBJ1-1	12	.	TGTGCCAGCAGCTTAATGGGCACTGAAGCTTTCTTT	CASSLMGTEAFF
.	TRBV7-9	TRBJ1-6	15	.	TGTGCCAGCAGTCTTGGAGAGACCAATAATTCACCCCTCCACTTT	CASSLGETNNSPLHF
.	TRBV7-6	TRBJ2-2	15	TRBD1	TGTGCCAGCAGCTCGACAGGGGGCGGTACCGGGGAGCTGTTTTTT	CASSSTGGGTGELFF
once	TRBV27	TRBJ2-2	16	.	TGTGCCAGCAGTCCCTACCCGGGGGTAGACACCGGGGAGCTGTTTTTT	CASSPYPGVDTGELFF
.	TRBV10-1	TRBJ2-3	18	.	TGCGCCATCCCGGGACCAGGGAACCCCGGGGGCTACACAGATACGCAGTATTTT	CAIPGPGNPGGYTDTQYF
.	TRBV2	TRBJ1-4	20	.	TGTGCCAGCAGTGAAGCAGCGGCCAGGGGATTGGGCTTAACTAATGAAAAACTGTTTTTT	CASSEAAARGLGLTNEKLFF
.	TRBV5-1	TRBJ1-4	13	.	TGCGCCAGCAGCTTCTTCGGGGCAGAAAAACTGTTTTTT	CASSFFGAEKLFF
.	TRBV7-6	TRBJ2-1	15	.	TGTGCCAGCAGCTTAGAGGCGGGCGGCGACAATGAGCAGTTCTTC	CASSLEAGGDNEQFF
.	TRBV6-5	TRBJ1-2	11	.	TGTGCCAGCAGTTACTTAGGTGGCTACACCTTC	CASSYLGGYTF
few	TRBV4-1	TRBJ2-7	14	.	TGCGCCAGCAGCCAACTAGAGAGCTCCTACGAGCAGTACTTC	CASSQLESSYEQYF
.	TRBV30	TRBJ1-2	11	.	TGTGCCCGCTCAGCCTACTATGGCTACACCTTC	CARSAYYGYTF
.	TRBV4-1	TRBJ2-7	15	TRBD2	TGCGCCAGCAGCCAAGAGCCTAGCGGGGGCTACGAGCAGTACTTC	CASSQEPSGGYEQYF
.	TRBV28	TRBJ2-2	14	.	TGTGCCAGCAGTACAGGGGGAGGGACCGGGGAGCTGTTTTTT	CASSTGGGTGELFF
.	TRBV7-9	TRBJ1-1	13	.	TGTGCCAGCAGACAGGGTCTGCTACCTGAAGCTTTCTTT	CASRQGLLPEAFF
.	TRBV21-1	TRBJ1-1	13	.	TGTGCCAGCAGCTCTCTTCAGCATCTTGAAGCTTTCTTT	CASSSLQHLEAFF
.	TRBV4-3	TRBJ2-1	15	TRBD2	TGCGCCAGCAGCCTCCTACCGGGACTAGCGATGGAGCAGTTCTTC	CASSLLPGLAMEQFF
.	TRBV5-6	TRBJ2-1	14	.	TGTGCCAGCAGCCCGGTGGGGACCTGGGATGAGCAGTTCTTC	CASSPVGTWDEQFF
medium-sized	TRBV7-9	TRBJ2-5	15	TRBD1	TGTGCCAGCAGCCCGGACAGGGTAACCCAAGAGACCCAGTACTTC	CASSPDRVTQETQYF
once	TRBV5-6	TRBJ2-4	19	TRBD1	TGTGCCAGCAGCTTCTGGACAGGGGCCTCCCCCATGGCCAAAAACATTCAGTACTTC	CASSFWTGASPMAKNIQYF
.	TRBV27	TRBJ2-3	16	TRBD2	TGTGCCAGTTCCAGACTAGCGGGGGCCCCCACAGATACGCAGTATTTT	CASSRLAGAPTDTQYF